The 18 T cell receptor beta chains below all came from one sample that was sequenced in a study of PD-1 blockade in classical Hodgkin lymphoma. Data came from immunoSEQ multiplex PCR; TCRdb stores just in-frame clones and leaves some out. The top ten hold over 2.5% of the sample, which has more than 70,000 clones, roughly 91% seen once. Each patient's relapse followed autologous stem cell transplantation, and brentuximab vedotin exposure varied. Source: peripheral blood mononuclear cells (PBMCs), taken before the second cycle of nivolumab. The source is a human donor with classical Hodgkin lymphoma.

This rearrangement joins TRBV25-1 to TRBJ2-7; 8 nucleotides agree with TRBD2. The V and J ends lost 2 bases and 7 bases, in that order; junction bases with no gene match: 16. In germline, CDR1 is MGHDK, CDR2 SYGVNS. This CDR3 comprises 17 residues. For the CDR3, the DNA is TGTGCCAGCAGTGAACTAGGGAGCATAGCGGGATCGGGGGAGCAGTACTTC. This sequence encodes CASSELGSIAGSGEQYF.

CDR3 loop: CSVGQGFGYTEAFF. The CDR3, as DNA: TGCAGCGTTGGGCAGGGGTTTGGGTACACTGAAGCTTTCTTT. V and J are TRBV29-1 and TRBJ1-1; D might be TRBD1 (6 bases). CDR1 and CDR2 (germline): SQVTM, ANQGSEA. CDR3 length: 14 residues. V gave up 4 bases and J gave up 3 bases, with 15 bases separating them.

V usage is TRBV2 and J usage is TRBJ1-1; D is ambiguous. Germline values: CDR1 SNHLY, CDR2 FYNNEI. The CDR3 contains 11 residues. Trimming removed 3 bases at V and 11 bases at J, with 10 bases between. This CDR3 reads CASSDKGEAFF. DNA of the CDR3: TGTGCCAGCAGTGATAAAGGAGAGGCTTTCTTT.

The V call is TRBV7-3, the J call TRBJ2-3; D is ambiguous. Germline V CDR1 and CDR2: SGHTA, FQGTGA. Trimming shortened V by 1 base and J by 0 bases, and 14 bases separated the two germline ends. The CDR3 has 17 residues. In DNA form, the CDR3 reads TGTGCCAGCAGCTTAAGCTCTCGCGGACCTAGCACAGATACGCAGTATTTT. This gives the protein CASSLSSRGPSTDTQYF.

The J gene is TRBJ2-7, the V gene TRBV27; 9 bases map to TRBD2. The germline V gene encodes CDR1 MNHEY and CDR2 SMNVEV (reference sequence). The trim removed 5 bases at V and 2 bases at J, leaving 13 bases unmatched. The CDR3 consists of 17 residues. CDR3 protein: CASSAIQTGLATYEQYF. The CDR3 DNA reads as TGTGCCAGCAGTGCCATACAGACGGGACTAGCCACCTACGAGCAGTACTTC.

CDR3 coding DNA: TGCAGCGTTGGGACTTATGCCAGCGCAGATACGCAGTATTTT. This sequence encodes CSVGTYASADTQYF. The chain has TRBV29-1 and TRBJ2-3, with D perhaps TRBD2 (5 bases). CDR1 and CDR2 (germline): SQVTM, ANQGSEA. Deletions cut 4 bases from V and 4 bases from J, with 15 bases between. CDR3 length: 14 amino acids.

This clone has a single count. J is TRBJ1-5 and V is TRBV28; a weak D match, TRBD1 (6 bases). CDR3 length: 14 amino acids. From germline, CDR1 is MDHEN and CDR2 SYDVKM. Trimming took 7 bases from V and 3 from J, leaving 13 bases between them. DNA for the CDR3: TGTGCCAGCAATCTTGACAGGATCAATCAGCCCCAGCATTTT. The encoded protein is CASNLDRINQPQHF.

The chain couples TRBV5-4 to TRBJ2-5, with TRBD2 matching 12 bases. With V trimmed by 4 bases and J by 4 bases, 5 bases remained unmatched. The CDR3 consists of 15 residues. Looked up from germline, CDR1 is SGHNT and CDR2 is YYREEE (reference sequence). The CDR3 sequence is CASSSLAGGAETQYF. For the CDR3, the DNA is TGTGCCAGCAGCAGTCTAGCGGGAGGGGCAGAGACCCAGTACTTC.

Remarks on this clone: The sample contains more than one DNA sequence encoding this CDR3. The chain employs TRBV9 and TRBJ1-3; D is unresolved. Germline CDR1 reads SGDLS; CDR2 reads YYNGEE. The CDR3 totals 10 residues. Between the trimmed V and J ends, which lost 3 bases and 5 bases, there was a span of 0 bases. The CDR3 spells CASSGNTIYF. The DNA of the CDR3 is TGTGCCAGCAGCGGAAACACCATATATTTT.

This chain joins TRBV23-1 and TRBJ1-5, with D possibly TRBD1 on 5 matching bases. TRBV23-1 is annotated as an ORF whose role is uncertain. The CDR3 is made up of 16 amino acids. V was cut by 6 bases and J by 2 bases, with 17 bases left in between. CDR3 sequence reads: CASSPIMGRCNQPQHF. Here the CDR3 DNA reads TGCGCCAGCAGCCCAATCATGGGGCGGTGCAATCAGCCCCAGCATTTT.

The V gene is TRBV28, the J gene TRBJ1-4; the D gene is possibly TRBD1 (5 bases). Germline CDR1 MDHEN, CDR2 SYDVKM. The CDR3 consists of 14 residues. Trimming pared 5 bases from V and 7 bases from J, leaving 14 bases between. The CDR3 spells CASSNAPQGEKLFF. The CDR3 DNA sequence: TGTGCCAGCAGTAATGCACCCCAGGGTGAAAAACTGTTTTTT. Full variable domain (remainder filled in from reference TRBV28 and TRBJ1-4): DVKVTQSSRYLVKRTGEKVFLECVQDMDHENMFWYRQDPGLGLRLIYFSYDVKMKEKGDIPEGYSVSREKKERFSLILESASTNQTSMYLCASSNAPQGEKLFFGSGTQLSVL.

The chain recombines TRBV28 with TRBJ2-3, with 7 positions matching TRBD2. Germline V gene sequence: CDR1 MDHEN, CDR2 SYDVKM. CDR3 length: 14 amino acids. The J segment lost 6 bases and the V segment lost 2 bases, leaving 5 bases of the junction unmatched. CDR3 DNA sequence: TGTGCCAGCAGTTTACTAGCGGTTGTGGATACGCAGTATTTT. It codes for CASSLLAVVDTQYF.

CDR3 protein: CSVPSLWYGYTF. CDR3 nucleotide sequence: TGCAGCGTGCCCAGTCTTTGGTATGGCTACACCTTC. The chain couples TRBV29-1 to TRBJ1-2, with D hard to call. The V gene lost 6 bases and the J gene lost 5 bases, with 13 bases spanning the gap. CDR3 size: 12 residues. Per the germline V gene, CDR1 is SQVTM and CDR2 is ANQGSEA. Supplemented by reference TRBV29-1 and TRBJ1-2, the full variable domain reads SAVISQKPSRDICQRGTSLTIQCQVDSQVTMMFWYRQQPGQSLTLIATANQGSEATYESGFVIDKFPISRPNLTFSTLTVSNMSPEDSSIYLCSVPSLWYGYTFGSGTRLTVV.

The chain combines TRBV2 with TRBJ1-1; D call uncertain. V was cut by 5 bases and J by 0 bases, with 10 bases left in between. Germline-derived CDR1 and CDR2 are SNHLY and FYNNEI. The CDR3 spans 14 residues. CDR3 amino acids: CASSMLTVNTEAFF. In DNA, the CDR3 is TGTGCCAGCAGTATGTTGACGGTGAACACTGAAGCTTTCTTT. Drawing the rest from reference TRBV2 and TRBJ1-1, the complete variable domain is EPEVTQTPSHQVTQMGQEVILRCVPISNHLYFYWYRQILGQKVEFLVSFYNNEISEKSEIFDDQFSVERPDGSNFTLKIRSTKLEDSAMYFCASSMLTVNTEAFFGQGTRLTVV.

This chain connects TRBV5-1 to TRBJ2-5, with 7 bases identical to TRBD1. CDR1 and CDR2 (germline): SGHRS, YFSETQ. J gave up 0 bases and V 1 base, and 3 bases lay outside the gene matches. CDR3 length: 15 amino acids. The CDR3 here is CASSLRTGDQETQYF. For the CDR3, the DNA is TGCGCCAGCAGCTTGAGGACAGGAGACCAAGAGACCCAGTACTTC.

This clone was seen more than once but under ten times. The rearrangement joins TRBV7-9 to TRBJ2-3; the match to TRBD2 covers 11 bases. The germline CDR1 and CDR2 sequences are SEHNR and FQNEAQ (reference sequence). The CDR3 contains 17 residues. V gave up 5 bases and J gave up 0 bases; unmatched junction bases: 7. CDR3 sequence: CASSHGTSGVSTDTQYF. The DNA of the CDR3 is TGTGCCAGCAGCCACGGGACTAGCGGAGTTAGCACAGATACGCAGTATTTT.

V is TRBV27 and J is TRBJ2-3; D remains ambiguous. In germline, CDR1 is MNHEY, CDR2 SMNVEV (reference sequence). Deletions cut 5 bases from V and 2 bases from J, with 14 bases between. The CDR3 spans 15 residues. CDR3 nucleotides: TGTGCCAGCAGTCCGATAGACTGGGTCACAGATACGCAGTATTTT. Translating gives CASSPIDWVTDTQYF.

This clone has more than one count but fewer than ten. This rearrangement joins TRBV7-9 to TRBJ1-2, with 9 nucleotides matching TRBD1. CDR3 size: 16 residues. Germline V gives CDR1 SEHNR, CDR2 FQNEAQ (reference sequence). The trim removed 3 bases at V and 6 bases at J, leaving 11 bases unmatched. The CDR3 is CASSLTIPGQGHGYTF. Here the CDR3 DNA reads TGTGCCAGCAGCTTGACGATACCGGGACAGGGACATGGCTACACCTTC. The entire variable domain, with the rest obtained from reference TRBV7-9 and TRBJ1-2, is as follows: DTGVSQNPRHKITKRGQNVTFRCDPISEHNRLYWYRQTLGQGPEFLTYFQNEAQLEKSRLLSDRFSAERPKGSFSTLEIQRTEQGDSAMYLCASSLTIPGQGHGYTFGSGTRLTVV.